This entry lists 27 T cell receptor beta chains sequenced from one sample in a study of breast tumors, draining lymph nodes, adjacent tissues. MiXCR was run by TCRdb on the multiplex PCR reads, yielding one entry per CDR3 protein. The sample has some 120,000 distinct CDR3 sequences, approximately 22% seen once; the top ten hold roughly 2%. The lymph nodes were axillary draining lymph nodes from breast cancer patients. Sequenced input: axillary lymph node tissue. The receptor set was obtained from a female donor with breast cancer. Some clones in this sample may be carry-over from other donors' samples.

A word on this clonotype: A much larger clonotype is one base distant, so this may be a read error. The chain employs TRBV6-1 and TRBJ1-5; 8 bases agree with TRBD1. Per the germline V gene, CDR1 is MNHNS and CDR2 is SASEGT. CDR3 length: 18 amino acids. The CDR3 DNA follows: TGTGCCTGCAGCCATGGGACAGGCGGTCTCGGGAGCAATCAGCCCCAGCATTTT. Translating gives CACSHGTGGLGSNQPQHF.

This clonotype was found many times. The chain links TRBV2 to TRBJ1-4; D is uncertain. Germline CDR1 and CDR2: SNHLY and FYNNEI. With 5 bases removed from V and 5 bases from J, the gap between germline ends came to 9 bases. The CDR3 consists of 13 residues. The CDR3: CASSTRNNEKLFF. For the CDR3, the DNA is TGTGCCAGCAGTACGCGGAACAATGAAAAACTGTTTTTT.

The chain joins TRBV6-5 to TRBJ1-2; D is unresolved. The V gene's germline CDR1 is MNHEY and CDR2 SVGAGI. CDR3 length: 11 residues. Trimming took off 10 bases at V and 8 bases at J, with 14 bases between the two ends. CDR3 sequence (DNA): TGTGCCACCAAATCGACGGAGGGCTACACCTTC. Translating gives CATKSTEGYTF.

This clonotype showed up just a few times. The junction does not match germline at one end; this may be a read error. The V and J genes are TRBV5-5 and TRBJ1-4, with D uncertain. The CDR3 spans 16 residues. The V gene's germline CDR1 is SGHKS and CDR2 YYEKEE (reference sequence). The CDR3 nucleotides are TGTGCCAGCAGCTTGGGTAGGCAGTTTTATAACGAAAAACTGGTTTTT. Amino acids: CASSLGRQFYNEKLVF.

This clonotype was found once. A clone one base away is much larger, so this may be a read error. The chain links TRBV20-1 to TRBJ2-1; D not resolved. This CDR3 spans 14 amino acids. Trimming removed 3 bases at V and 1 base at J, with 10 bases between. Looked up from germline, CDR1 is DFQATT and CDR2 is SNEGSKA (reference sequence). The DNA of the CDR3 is TGCAGTGCTAGTTTGCTGAGTTCCTACAATGAGCAGTTCTTC. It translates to CSASLLSSYNEQFF.

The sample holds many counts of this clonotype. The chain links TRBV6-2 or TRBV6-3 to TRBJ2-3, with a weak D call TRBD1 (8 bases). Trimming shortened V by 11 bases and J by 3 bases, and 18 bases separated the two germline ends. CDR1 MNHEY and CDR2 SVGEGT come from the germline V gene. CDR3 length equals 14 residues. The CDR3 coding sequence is TGTGCCCATTCCAGGGGGCGGGAGACAGATACGCAGTATTTT. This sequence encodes CAHSRGRETDTQYF.

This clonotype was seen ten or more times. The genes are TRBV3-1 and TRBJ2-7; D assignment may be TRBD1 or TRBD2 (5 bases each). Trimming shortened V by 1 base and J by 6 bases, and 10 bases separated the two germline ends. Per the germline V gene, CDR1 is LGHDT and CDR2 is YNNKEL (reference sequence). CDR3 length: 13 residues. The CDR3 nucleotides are TGTGCCAGCAGCCAAGTATGGGGGTCCGAGCAGTACTTC. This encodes CASSQVWGSEQYF.

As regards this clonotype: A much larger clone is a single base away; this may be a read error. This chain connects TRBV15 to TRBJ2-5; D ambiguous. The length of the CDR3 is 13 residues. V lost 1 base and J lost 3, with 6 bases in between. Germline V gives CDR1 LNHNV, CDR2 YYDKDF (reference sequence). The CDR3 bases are TGTGCCACCAGCAGAGGGGCAGAAGAGACCCAGTACTTC. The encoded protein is CATSRGAEETQYF. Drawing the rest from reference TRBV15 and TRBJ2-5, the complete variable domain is DAMVIQNPRYQVTQFGKPVTLSCSQTLNHNVMYWYQQKSSQAPKLLFHYYDKDFNNEADTPDNFQSRRPNTSFCFLDIRSPGLGDTAMYLCATSRGAEETQYFGPGTRLLVL.

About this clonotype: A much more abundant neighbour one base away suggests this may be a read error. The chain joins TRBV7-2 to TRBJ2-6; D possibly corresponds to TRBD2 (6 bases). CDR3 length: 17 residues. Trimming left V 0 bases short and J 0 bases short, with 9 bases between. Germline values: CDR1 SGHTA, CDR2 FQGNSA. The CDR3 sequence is CASSLANGSSGANVLTF. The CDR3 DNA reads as TGTGCCAGCAGCTTAGCTAACGGGAGCTCTGGGGCCAACGTCCTGACTTTC.

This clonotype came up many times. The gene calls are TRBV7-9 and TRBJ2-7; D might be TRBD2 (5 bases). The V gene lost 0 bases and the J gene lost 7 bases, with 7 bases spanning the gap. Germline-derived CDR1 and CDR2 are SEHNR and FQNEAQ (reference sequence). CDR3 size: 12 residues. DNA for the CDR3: TGTGCCAGCAGCTTAGCGAGGGCAGAGCAGTACTTC. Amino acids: CASSLARAEQYF.

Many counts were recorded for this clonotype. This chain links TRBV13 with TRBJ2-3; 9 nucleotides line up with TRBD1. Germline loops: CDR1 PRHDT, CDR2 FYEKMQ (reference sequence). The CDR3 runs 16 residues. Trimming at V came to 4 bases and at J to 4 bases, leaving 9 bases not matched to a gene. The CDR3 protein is CASSSKTGGASDTQYF. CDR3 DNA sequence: TGTGCCAGCAGCTCGAAAACAGGGGGCGCCTCAGATACGCAGTATTTT.

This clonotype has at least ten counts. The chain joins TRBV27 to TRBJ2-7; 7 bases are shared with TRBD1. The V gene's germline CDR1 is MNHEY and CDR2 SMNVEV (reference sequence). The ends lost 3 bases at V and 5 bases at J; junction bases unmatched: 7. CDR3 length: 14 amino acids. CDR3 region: CASSFGTEAHEQYF. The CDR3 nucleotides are TGTGCCAGCAGTTTTGGGACAGAAGCCCACGAGCAGTACTTC.

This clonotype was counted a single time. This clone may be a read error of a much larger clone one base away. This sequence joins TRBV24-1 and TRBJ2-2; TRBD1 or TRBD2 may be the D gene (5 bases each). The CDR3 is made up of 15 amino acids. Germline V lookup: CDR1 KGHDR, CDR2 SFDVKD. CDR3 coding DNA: TGTGCCACCAGTGAGCTTGGGGGTCGGGCCGGGGAGCTGCTTTTT. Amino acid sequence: CATSELGGRAGELLF.

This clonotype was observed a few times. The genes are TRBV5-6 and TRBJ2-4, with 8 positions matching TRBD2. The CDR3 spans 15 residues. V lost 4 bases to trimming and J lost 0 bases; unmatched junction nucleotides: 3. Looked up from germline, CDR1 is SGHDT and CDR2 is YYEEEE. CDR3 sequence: CASSVGRVAKNIQYF. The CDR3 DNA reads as TGTGCCAGCAGCGTCGGGAGGGTAGCCAAAAACATTCAGTACTTC.

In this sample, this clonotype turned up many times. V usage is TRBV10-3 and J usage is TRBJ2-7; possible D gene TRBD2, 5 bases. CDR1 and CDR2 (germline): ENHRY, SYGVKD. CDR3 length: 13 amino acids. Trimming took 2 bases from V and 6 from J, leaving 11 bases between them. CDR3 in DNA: TGTGCCATCAGTGAGGGAGGACTCCTCGAGCAGTACTTC. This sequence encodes CAISEGGLLEQYF.

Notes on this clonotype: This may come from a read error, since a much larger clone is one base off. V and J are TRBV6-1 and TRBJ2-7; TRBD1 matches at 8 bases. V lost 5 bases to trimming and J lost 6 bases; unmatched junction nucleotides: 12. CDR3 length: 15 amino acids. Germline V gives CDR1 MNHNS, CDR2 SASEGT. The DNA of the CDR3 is TGTGCCAGCAGTCCTGACAGGGGAATATGCTCCGAGCAGTACTTC. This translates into CASSPDRGICSEQYF.

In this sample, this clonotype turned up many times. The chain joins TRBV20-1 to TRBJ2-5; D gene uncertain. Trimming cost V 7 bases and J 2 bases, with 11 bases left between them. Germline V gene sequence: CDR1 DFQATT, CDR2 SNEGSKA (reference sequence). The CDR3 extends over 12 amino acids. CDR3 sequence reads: CSVGSRQETQYF. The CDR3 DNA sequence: TGCAGTGTGGGTTCGCGGCAAGAGACCCAGTACTTC.

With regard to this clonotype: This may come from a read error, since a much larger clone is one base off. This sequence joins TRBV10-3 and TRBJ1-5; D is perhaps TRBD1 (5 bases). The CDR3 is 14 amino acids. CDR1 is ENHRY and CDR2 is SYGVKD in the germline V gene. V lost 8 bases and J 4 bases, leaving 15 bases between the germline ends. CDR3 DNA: TGTGCCATCGGTGCAGCCGGGGGGAATCAGCCCCAGCATTTT. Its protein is CAIGAAGGNQPQHF.

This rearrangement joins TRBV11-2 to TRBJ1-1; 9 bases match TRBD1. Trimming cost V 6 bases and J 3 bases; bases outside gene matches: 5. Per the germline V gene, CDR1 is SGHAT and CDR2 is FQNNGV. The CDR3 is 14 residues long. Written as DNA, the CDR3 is TGTGCCAGCAGGTTGACAGGGGGGGACACTGAAGCTTTCTTT. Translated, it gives CASRLTGGDTEAFF.

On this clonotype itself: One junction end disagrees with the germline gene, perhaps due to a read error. Written as DNA, the CDR3 is TGTGCCAGCAGTTTTAGCGACAGGCCAGGGAACTATAGCTACACCTTC. Encoded protein: CASSFSDRPGNYSYTF. The V and J genes are TRBV12-3 or TRBV12-4 and TRBJ1-2, with a possible D match to TRBD1 (6 bases). CDR3 length: 16 residues.

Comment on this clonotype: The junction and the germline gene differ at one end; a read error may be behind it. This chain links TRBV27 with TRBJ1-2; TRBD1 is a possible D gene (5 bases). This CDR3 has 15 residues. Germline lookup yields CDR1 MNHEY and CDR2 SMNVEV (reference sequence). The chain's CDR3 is CASKSFTGTNYDYTF. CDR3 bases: TGTGCCAGCAAGTCCTTTACAGGAACTAACTATGACTACACCTTC.

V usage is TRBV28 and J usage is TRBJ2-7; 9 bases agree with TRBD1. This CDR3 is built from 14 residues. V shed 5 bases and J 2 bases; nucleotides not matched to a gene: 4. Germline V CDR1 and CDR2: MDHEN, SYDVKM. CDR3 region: CASSNWTGAYEQYF. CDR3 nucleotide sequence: TGTGCCAGCAGTAACTGGACAGGGGCCTACGAGCAGTACTTC.

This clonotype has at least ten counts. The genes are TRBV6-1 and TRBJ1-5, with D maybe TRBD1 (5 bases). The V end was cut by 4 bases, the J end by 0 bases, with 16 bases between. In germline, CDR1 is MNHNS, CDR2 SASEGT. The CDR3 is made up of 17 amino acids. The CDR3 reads CASSATGGGFSNQPQHF. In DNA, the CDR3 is TGTGCCAGCAGTGCCACCGGGGGGGGGTTTAGCAATCAGCCCCAGCATTTT.

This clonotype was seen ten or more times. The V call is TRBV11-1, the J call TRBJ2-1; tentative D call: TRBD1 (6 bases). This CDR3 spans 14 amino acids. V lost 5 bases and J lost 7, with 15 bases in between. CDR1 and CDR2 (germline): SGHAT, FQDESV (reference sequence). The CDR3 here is CASSETGLGNEQFF. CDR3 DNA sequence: TGTGCCAGCAGCGAAACAGGGTTGGGAAATGAGCAGTTCTTC.

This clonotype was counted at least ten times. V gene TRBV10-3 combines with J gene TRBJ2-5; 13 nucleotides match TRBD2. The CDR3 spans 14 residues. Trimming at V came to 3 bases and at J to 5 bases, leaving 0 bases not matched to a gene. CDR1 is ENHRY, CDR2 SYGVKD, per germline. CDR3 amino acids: CAISELAGGETQYF. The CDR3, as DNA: TGTGCCATCAGTGAACTAGCGGGAGGGGAGACCCAGTACTTC.

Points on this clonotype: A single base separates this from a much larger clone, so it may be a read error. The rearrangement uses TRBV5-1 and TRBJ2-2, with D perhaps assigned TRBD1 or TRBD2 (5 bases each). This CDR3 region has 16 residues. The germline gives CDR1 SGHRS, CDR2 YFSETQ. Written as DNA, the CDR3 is TGCGCCAGCAGCTTTAATCGCGAGGGGTCATACGGGGAGCTGCTTTTT. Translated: CASSFNREGSYGELLF.

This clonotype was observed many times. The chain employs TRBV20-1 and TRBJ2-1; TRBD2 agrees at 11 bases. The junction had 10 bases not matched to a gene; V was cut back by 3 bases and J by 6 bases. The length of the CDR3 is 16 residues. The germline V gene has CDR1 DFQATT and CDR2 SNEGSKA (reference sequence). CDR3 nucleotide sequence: TGCAGTGCTAGGCCTGTAACTAGCGGGAGAGCCAATGAGCAGTTCTTC. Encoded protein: CSARPVTSGRANEQFF.